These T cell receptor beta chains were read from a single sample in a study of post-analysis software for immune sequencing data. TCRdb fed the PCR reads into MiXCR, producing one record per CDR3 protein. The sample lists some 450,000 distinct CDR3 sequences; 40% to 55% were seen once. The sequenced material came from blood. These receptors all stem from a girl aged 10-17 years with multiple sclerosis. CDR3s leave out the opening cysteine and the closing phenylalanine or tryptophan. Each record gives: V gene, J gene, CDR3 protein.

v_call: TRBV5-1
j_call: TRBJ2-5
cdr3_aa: ASSPINSGRNRETQY

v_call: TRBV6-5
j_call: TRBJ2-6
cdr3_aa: ASSLLAESSGANVRT

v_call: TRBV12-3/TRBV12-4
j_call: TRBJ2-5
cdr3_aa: ASSFDRGLPRSREQY

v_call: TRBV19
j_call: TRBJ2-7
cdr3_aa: ASSILAGDYEQY

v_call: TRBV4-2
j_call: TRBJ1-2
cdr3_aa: ASSHLRGEGGTYYGYT

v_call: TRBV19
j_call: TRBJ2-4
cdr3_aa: ASSMDREGAKNIQY

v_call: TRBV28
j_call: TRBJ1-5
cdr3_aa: ASIPGQGTMGNQPQH

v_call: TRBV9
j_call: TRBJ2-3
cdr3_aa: ASSPGLASDTQY

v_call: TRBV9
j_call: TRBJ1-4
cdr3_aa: ASSVKFETNEKLF

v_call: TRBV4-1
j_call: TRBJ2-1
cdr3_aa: ASSQALTASGTSGRRSF

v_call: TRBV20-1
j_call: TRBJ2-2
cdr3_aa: RDCGEIETGELF

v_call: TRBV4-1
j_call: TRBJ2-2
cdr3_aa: ASSNVAGTYTGELF

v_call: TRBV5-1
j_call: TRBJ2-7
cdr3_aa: ASSLGVTDYEQY

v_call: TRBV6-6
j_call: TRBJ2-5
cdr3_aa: ASSWTTGEETQY

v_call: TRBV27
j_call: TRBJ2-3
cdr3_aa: ASRSSPGTDTQY

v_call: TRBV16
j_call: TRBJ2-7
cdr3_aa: ASSHNPGLVSYEQY

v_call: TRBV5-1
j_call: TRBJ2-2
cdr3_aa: ASSLSGKNTGELF

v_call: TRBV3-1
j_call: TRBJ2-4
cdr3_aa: ASSPSSGGNIQY

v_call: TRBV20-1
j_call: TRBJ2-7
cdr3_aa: RCRGAYEQY

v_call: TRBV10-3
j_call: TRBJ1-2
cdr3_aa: AITRDRRGNYGYT

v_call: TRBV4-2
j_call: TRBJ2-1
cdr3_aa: ASSQDLGTRYGEQF

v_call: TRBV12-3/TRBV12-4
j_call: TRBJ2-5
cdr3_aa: ASSLLAGGETQY

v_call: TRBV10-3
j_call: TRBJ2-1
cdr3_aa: AISSLEGGYNEQF

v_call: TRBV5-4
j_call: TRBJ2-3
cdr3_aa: ASSPSRQGPQY

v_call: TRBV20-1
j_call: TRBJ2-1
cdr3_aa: SAQGGGNEQF

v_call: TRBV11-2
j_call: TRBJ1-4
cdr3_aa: ASRLEDGLREKLF

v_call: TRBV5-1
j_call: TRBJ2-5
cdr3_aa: ASRTGQVQETQY

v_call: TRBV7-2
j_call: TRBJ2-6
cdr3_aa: ASSLGGVGANVLT

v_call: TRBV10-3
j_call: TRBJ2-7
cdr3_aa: AISESDGSEQY

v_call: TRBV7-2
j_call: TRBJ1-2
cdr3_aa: ASSPDRGKYGYT